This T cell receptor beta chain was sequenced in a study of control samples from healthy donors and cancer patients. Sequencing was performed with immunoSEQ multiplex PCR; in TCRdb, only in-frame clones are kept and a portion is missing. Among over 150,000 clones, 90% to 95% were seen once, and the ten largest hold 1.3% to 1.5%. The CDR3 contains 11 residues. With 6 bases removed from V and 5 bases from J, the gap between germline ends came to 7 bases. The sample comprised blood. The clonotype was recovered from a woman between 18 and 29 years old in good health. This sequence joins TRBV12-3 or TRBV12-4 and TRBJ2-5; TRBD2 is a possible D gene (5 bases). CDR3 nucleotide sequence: TGTGCCAGCAGAAGGGAGGAGACCCAGTACTTC. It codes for CASRREETQYF.